A single sample gave rise to the 12 T cell receptor beta chains below, sequenced in a study of Ad26.COV2.S vaccination and SARS-CoV-2 variants (dated by TCRdb to 2020 to 2022). The library was generated by the immunoSEQ multiplex PCR assay. Sourced from immuneACCESS, this table was stored by TCRdb with only in-frame sequences that have V and J called. A share of the clones is absent; for the studies checked, an unresolved V gene accounts for under half, and the remainder has no known explanation. The sample yields approximately 450,000 clones; over 75% were counted once. Together, the top ten hold 12% of the sample. Reading the label with the study, this specimen's treatment or condition is: some 19 received Ad26.COV2.S at low or high dose, single or two shots; about 5 received placebo; per-sample allocation not given. Repertoires of vaccine and placebo recipients were sequenced from samples taken on day 63 after the first injection.

The material was peripheral blood, obtained in a trial of Ad26.COV2.S vaccine versus placebo. The receptors were sampled from a person aged 18-60 years who received the Ad26.COV2.S COVID-19 vaccine or a placebo.

The chain is built from TRBV9 and TRBJ2-3, with D perhaps TRBD1 (5 bases). Germline V CDR1 and CDR2: SGDLS, YYNGEE. V was trimmed by 1 base and J by 6 bases, leaving 6 bases between them. The CDR3 has 12 amino acids. CDR3 sequence (DNA): TGTGCCAGCAGCGTAAACAGGGATACGCAGTATTTT. Its translation is CASSVNRDTQYF.

The V and J genes are TRBV7-9 and TRBJ2-7; perhaps D is TRBD1 or TRBD2 (5 bases each). The germline V and J ends were trimmed by 4 bases and 3 bases, with 19 bases remaining between them. Looked up from germline, CDR1 is SEHNR and CDR2 is FQNEAQ (reference sequence). The CDR3 extends over 16 amino acids. This CDR3 reads CASSSFPPGRDYEQYF. As DNA, the CDR3 is TGTGCCAGCAGCTCCTTTCCCCCGGGACGGGACTACGAGCAGTACTTC.

The rearrangement joins TRBV7-9 to TRBJ2-1, with D unresolved. Trimming removed 2 bases at V and 7 bases at J, with 9 bases between. Germline values: CDR1 SEHNR, CDR2 FQNEAQ (reference sequence). CDR3 length: 13 residues. The CDR3 region is CASSLLVSNEQFF. The CDR3 bases are TGTGCCAGCAGCTTACTAGTGTCGAATGAGCAGTTCTTC.

The CDR3, as DNA: TGTGCCAGCAGTTACGGGGAAAGGGCCTACGAGCAGTACTTC. Its translation is CASSYGERAYEQYF. The V gene is TRBV6-5, the J gene TRBJ2-7; D remains unclear. CDR1 and CDR2 from the germline V gene are MNHEY and SVGAGI. V was shortened by 2 bases and J by 2 bases, with 10 bases between the two germline ends. This CDR3 has 14 residues.

V gene TRBV30 combines with J gene TRBJ2-2; TRBD2 matches at 8 bases. The V gene's germline CDR1 is GTSNPN and CDR2 SVGIG (reference sequence). V dropped 1 base and J dropped 7; count of bases not matched to a gene: 11. This CDR3 is built from 16 residues. CDR3 residues: CAWSGALTSAGGELFF. CDR3 nucleotides: TGTGCCTGGAGTGGAGCCCTGACTAGCGCTGGCGGGGAGCTGTTTTTT.

The chain carries TRBV6-1 and TRBJ2-3; perhaps D is TRBD1 or TRBD2 (7 bases each). Germline V gene sequence: CDR1 MNHNS, CDR2 SASEGT. The CDR3 is made up of 17 amino acids. V lost 4 bases to trimming and J lost 4 bases, with 21 bases between them. The CDR3 reads CASSGLFGGTVPDTQYF. In DNA form, the CDR3 reads TGTGCCAGCAGTGGACTTTTCGGGGGGACAGTACCAGATACGCAGTATTTT.

This clone came up a few times. The sample contains more than one DNA sequence encoding this CDR3. The rearrangement links TRBV7-9 to TRBJ1-3; D is ambiguous. CDR1 and CDR2 (germline): SEHNR, FQNEAQ (reference sequence). This CDR3 region has 14 residues. Trimming shortened V by 2 bases and J by 0 bases, and 5 bases separated the two germline ends. CDR3 DNA: TGTGCCAGCAGCTTATCGGTCTCTGGAAACACCATATATTTT. Residues: CASSLSVSGNTIYF.

The chain uses TRBV27 and TRBJ2-3; 10 bases map to TRBD1. CDR1 MNHEY and CDR2 SMNVEV come from the germline V gene (reference sequence). The CDR3 has 16 residues. With 4 bases clipped from V and 4 bases from J, the junction kept 8 bases outside the gene matches. The CDR3 nucleotides read TGTGCCAGCAGTTCGCGACAGGGGGCCGTGGCAGATACGCAGTATTTT. Encoded protein: CASSSRQGAVADTQYF.

This chain links TRBV4-2 with TRBJ2-1; TRBD1 matches 7 bases. The V segment lost 0 bases and the J segment 6 bases; nucleotides outside the gene matches: 8. Germline CDR1 reads LGHNA; CDR2 reads YNFKEQ. The CDR3 extends over 16 amino acids. Here the CDR3 reads CASSQDHLQGRNEQFF. The CDR3 DNA follows: TGTGCCAGCAGCCAAGATCACCTACAGGGGCGCAATGAGCAGTTCTTC.

The chain uses TRBV11-2 and TRBJ2-3, with 8 bases aligning to TRBD2. V was pared by 1 base and J by 6 bases, with 6 bases of the junction left unmatched. In germline, CDR1 is SGHAT, CDR2 FQNNGV. The CDR3 is made up of 15 amino acids. The CDR3 nucleotides read TGTGCCAGCAGCTTAGCGGGAGGGCCCATGGATACGCAGTATTTT. Encoded protein: CASSLAGGPMDTQYF.

The CDR3 sequence is CASSSQGAQYGFF. In DNA, the CDR3 is TGTGCCAGCAGCTCTCAGGGGGCGCAGTATGGTTTCTTT. V gene TRBV5-6 combines with J gene TRBJ1-1, with 8 nucleotides matching TRBD1. The CDR3 consists of 13 residues. Germline-derived CDR1 and CDR2 are SGHDT and YYEEEE. V trimming: 3 bases; J trimming: 13 bases; junction bases outside the gene matches: 11.

V and J are TRBV20-1 and TRBJ2-7; 12 bases line up with TRBD2. The CDR3 extends over 13 amino acids. Germline lookup yields CDR1 DFQATT and CDR2 SNEGSKA (reference sequence). V lost 3 bases, J lost 4 bases, and 1 base stayed unmatched. The CDR3 DNA is TGCAGTGCTAGTGGACTAGCGGGATACGAGCAGTACTTC. This sequence encodes CSASGLAGYEQYF.